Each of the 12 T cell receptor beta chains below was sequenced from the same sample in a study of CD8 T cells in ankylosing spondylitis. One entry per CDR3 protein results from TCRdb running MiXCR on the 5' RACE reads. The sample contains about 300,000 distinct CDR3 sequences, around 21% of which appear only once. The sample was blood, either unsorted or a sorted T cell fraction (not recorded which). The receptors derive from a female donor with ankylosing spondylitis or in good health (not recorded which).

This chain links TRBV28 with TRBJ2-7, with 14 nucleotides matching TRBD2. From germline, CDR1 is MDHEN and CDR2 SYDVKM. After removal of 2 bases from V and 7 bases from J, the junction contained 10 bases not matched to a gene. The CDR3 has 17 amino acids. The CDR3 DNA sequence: TGTGCCAGCAGTTTACTGGGGACTAGCGGGAGTACTGGTGAGCAGTACTTC. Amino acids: CASSLLGTSGSTGEQYF.

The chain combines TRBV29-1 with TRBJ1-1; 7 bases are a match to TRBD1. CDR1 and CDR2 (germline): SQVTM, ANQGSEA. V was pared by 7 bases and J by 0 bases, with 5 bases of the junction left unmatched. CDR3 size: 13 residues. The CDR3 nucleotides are TGCAGCGCCCTGGGACAGCTGAACACTGAAGCTTTCTTT. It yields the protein CSALGQLNTEAFF.

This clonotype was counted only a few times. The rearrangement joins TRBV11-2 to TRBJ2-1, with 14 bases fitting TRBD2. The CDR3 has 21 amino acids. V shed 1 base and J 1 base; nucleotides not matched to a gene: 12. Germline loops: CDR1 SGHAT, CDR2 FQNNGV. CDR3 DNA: TGTGCCAGCAGCTTAGGTAGTTTACCGGGACTAGCGGGAGTGTCCTACAATGAGCAGTTCTTC. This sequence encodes CASSLGSLPGLAGVSYNEQFF.

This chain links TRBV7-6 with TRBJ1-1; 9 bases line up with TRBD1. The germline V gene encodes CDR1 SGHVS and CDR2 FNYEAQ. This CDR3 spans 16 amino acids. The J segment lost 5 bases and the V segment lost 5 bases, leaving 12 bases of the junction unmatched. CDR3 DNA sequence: TGTGCCAGCAGCCTCCGGGACAGGGCGGCCCTAACTGAAGCTTTCTTT. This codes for CASSLRDRAALTEAFF.

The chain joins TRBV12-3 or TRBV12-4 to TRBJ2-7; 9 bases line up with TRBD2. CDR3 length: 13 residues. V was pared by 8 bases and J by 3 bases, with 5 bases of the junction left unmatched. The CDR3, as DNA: TGTGCCAGCGGTCTAGCGGGATTCTACGAGCAGTACTTC. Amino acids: CASGLAGFYEQYF.

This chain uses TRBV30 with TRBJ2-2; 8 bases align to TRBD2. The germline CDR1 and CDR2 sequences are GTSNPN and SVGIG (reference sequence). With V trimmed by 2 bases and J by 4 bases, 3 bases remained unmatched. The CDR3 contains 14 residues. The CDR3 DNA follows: TGTGCCTGGAGTAGCGGGAGTGGCACCGGGGAGCTGTTTTTT. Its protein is CAWSSGSGTGELFF.

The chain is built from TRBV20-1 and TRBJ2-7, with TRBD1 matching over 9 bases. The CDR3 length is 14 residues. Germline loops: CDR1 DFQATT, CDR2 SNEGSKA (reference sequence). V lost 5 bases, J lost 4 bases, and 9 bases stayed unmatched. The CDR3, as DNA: TGCAGTGCTGTCCCCCGGGGACAGGGATACGAGCAGTACTTC. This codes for CSAVPRGQGYEQYF.

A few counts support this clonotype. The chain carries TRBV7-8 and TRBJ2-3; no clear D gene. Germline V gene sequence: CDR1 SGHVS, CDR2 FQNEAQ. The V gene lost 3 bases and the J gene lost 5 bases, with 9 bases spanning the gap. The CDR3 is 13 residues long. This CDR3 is CASSFNRVDTQYF. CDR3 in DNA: TGTGCCAGCAGCTTTAACCGGGTAGATACGCAGTATTTT.

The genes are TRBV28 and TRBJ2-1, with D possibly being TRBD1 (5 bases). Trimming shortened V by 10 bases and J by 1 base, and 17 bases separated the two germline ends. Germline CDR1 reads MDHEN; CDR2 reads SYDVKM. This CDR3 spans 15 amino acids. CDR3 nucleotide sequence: TGTGCCATCGCTCCAGGGATACAGTCCTACAATGAGCAGTTCTTC. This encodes CAIAPGIQSYNEQFF. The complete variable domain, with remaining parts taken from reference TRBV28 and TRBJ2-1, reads DVKVTQSSRYLVKRTGEKVFLECVQDMDHENMFWYRQDPGLGLRLIYFSYDVKMKEKGDIPEGYSVSREKKERFSLILESASTNQTSMYLCAIAPGIQSYNEQFFGPGTRLTVL.

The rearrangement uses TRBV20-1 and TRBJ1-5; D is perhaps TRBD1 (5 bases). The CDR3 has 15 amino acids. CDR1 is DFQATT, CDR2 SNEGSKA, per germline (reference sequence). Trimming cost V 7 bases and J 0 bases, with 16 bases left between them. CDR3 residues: CSVPGGSNSNQPQHF. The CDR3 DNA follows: TGCAGTGTTCCTGGGGGGTCTAATAGCAATCAGCCCCAGCATTTT.

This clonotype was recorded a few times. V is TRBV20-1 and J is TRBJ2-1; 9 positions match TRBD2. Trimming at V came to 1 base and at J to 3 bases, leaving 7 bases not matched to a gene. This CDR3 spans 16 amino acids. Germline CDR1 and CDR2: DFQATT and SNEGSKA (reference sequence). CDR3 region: CSARGNIAGDYNEQFF. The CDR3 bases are TGCAGTGCTAGAGGGAATATAGCGGGAGACTACAATGAGCAGTTCTTC.

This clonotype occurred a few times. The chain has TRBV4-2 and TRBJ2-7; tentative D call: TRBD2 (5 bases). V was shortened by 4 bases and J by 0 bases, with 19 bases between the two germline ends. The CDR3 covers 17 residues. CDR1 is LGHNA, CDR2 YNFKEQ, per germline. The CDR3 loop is CASSPSQLAADSYEQYF. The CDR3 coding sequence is TGTGCCAGCAGCCCTAGCCAACTGGCGGCCGACTCCTACGAGCAGTACTTC.